A single sample gave rise to the 5 T cell receptor beta chains below, sequenced in a study of blood T cell repertoires in COVID-19 (dated by TCRdb to the early 2020s). Libraries came from the immunoSEQ multiplex PCR assay. TCRdb limited this immuneACCESS table to in-frame rearrangements with V and J called. A share of clones is missing; checked studies link under half to unresolved V genes, and the rest is unexplained. This sample comprises more than 350,000 clones, 70% to 90% of them detected only once. The top ten constitute about 1.5% of the sample. Sample: PBMCs or T cells enriched from blood (not recorded which). The receptors were gathered from a woman under 30 who had been exposed to COVID-19.

V usage is TRBV11-2 and J usage is TRBJ1-1; D unclear. Looked up from germline, CDR1 is SGHAT and CDR2 is FQNNGV. Trimming stripped 4 bases from V and 3 bases from J, with 15 bases between. CDR3 size: 15 residues. The CDR3 region is CASSSPLFRDTEAFF. For the CDR3, the DNA is TGTGCCAGCAGCTCCCCTCTCTTCCGAGACACTGAAGCTTTCTTT.

J is TRBJ1-3 and V is TRBV10-3; the D gene is possibly TRBD1 (6 bases). CDR1 and CDR2 from the germline V gene are ENHRY and SYGVKD. The V and J ends lost 10 bases and 4 bases respectively, with 14 bases between them. The CDR3 runs to 13 residues. The chain's CDR3 is CATGTGIGNTIYF. The CDR3, as DNA: TGTGCCACTGGAACAGGGATCGGAAACACCATATATTTT.

V is TRBV6-5 and J is TRBJ1-1, with D unclear. This CDR3 comprises 12 residues. Trimming took off 10 bases at V and 0 bases at J, with 9 bases between the two ends. The V gene's germline CDR1 is MNHEY and CDR2 SVGAGI. This CDR3 is CATYTVNTEAFF. Here the CDR3 DNA reads TGTGCCACATATACAGTGAACACTGAAGCTTTCTTT.

The J gene is TRBJ2-1, the V gene TRBV9; 11 bases match TRBD2. CDR3 length equals 15 residues. V shed 4 bases, J shed 4 bases, and the junction held 4 bases outside the gene matches. In germline, CDR1 is SGDLS, CDR2 YYNGEE. The CDR3 sequence: CASSTRLAGYNEQFF. Written as DNA, the CDR3 is TGTGCCAGCAGCACCAGACTAGCGGGGTACAATGAGCAGTTCTTC.

J is TRBJ1-3 and V is TRBV10-3, with TRBD1 matching over 11 bases. The V segment lost 4 bases and the J segment 1 base; nucleotides outside the gene matches: 6. Germline CDR1 and CDR2: ENHRY and SYGVKD. The CDR3 extends over 17 amino acids. CDR3 nucleotides: TGTGCCATCAGTGGAGGACAGGGGGCATCATCTGGAAACACCATATATTTT. It yields the protein CAISGGQGASSGNTIYF.